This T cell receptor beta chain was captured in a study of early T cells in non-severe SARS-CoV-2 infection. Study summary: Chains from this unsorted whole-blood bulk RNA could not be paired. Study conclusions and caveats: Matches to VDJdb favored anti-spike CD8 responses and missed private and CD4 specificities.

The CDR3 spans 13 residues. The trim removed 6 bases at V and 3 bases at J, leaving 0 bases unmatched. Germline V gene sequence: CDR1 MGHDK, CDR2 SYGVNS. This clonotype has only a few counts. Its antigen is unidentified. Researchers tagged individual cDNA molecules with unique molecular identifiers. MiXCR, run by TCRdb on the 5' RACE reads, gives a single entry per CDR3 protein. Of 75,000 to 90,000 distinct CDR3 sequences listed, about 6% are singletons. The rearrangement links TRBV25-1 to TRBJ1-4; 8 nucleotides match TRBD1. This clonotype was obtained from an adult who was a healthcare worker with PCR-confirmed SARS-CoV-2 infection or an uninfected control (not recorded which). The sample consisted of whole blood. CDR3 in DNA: TGTGCCAGCAGACAGGGGGCTAATGAAAAACTGTTTTTT. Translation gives CASRQGANEKLFF.